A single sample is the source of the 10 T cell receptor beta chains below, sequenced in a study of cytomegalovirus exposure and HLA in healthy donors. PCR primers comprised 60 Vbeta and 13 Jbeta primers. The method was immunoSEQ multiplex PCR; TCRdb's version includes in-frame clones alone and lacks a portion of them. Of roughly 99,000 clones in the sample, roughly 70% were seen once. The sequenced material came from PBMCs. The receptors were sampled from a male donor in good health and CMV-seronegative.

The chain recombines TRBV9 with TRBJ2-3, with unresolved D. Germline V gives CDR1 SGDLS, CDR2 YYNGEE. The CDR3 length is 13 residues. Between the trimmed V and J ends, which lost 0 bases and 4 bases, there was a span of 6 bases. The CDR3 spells CASSVVHSDTQYF. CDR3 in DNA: TGTGCCAGCAGCGTAGTTCATTCAGATACGCAGTATTTT.

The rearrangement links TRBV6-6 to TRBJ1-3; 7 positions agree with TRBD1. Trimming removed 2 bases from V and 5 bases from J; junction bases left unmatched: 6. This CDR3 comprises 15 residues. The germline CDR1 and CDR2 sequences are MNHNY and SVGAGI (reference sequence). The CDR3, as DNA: TGTGCCAGCAGTTACAGGACAGGTGGCAGAAACACCATATATTTT. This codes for CASSYRTGGRNTIYF.

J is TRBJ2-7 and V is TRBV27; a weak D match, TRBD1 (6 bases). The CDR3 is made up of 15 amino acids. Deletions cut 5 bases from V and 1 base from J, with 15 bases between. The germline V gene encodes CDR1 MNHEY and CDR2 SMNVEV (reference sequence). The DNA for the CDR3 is TGTGCCAGCAGTATTCTCCGGGACATGTCCTACGAGCAGTACTTC. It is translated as CASSILRDMSYEQYF.

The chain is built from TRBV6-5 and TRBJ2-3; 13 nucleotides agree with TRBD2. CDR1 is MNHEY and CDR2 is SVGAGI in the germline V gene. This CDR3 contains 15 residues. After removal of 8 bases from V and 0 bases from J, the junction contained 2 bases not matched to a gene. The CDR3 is CASQGLAGSTDTQYF. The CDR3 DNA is TGTGCCAGCCAGGGACTAGCGGGAAGCACAGATACGCAGTATTTT.

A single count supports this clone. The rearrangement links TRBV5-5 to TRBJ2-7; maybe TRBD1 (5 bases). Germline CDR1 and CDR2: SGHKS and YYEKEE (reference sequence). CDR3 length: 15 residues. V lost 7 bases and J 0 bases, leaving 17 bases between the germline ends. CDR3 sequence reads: CASGDSAFSSYEQYF. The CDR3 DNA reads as TGTGCCAGCGGAGACAGTGCCTTCAGCTCCTACGAGCAGTACTTC.

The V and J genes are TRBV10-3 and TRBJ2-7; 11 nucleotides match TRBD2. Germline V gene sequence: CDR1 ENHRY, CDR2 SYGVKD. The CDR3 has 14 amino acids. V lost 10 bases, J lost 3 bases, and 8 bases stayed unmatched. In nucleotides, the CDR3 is TGTGCCACTACGACTAGCGGGACGAACTACGAGCAGTACTTC. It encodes CATTTSGTNYEQYF.

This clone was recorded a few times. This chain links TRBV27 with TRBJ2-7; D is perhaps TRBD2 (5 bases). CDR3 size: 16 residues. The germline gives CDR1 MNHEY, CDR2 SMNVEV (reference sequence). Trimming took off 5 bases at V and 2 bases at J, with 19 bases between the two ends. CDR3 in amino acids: CASSPRRRHSTYEQYF. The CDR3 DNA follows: TGTGCCAGCAGTCCCCGGAGGAGACACTCCACCTACGAGCAGTACTTC.

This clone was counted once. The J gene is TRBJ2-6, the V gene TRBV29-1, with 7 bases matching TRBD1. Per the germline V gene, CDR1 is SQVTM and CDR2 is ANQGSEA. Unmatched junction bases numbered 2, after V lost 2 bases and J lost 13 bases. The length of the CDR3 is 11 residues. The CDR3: CSVETGEVLTF. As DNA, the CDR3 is TGCAGCGTTGAAACAGGGGAGGTCCTGACTTTC.

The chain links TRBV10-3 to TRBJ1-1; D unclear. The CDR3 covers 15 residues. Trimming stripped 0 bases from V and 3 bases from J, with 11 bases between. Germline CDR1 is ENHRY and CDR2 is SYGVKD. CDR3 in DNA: TGTGCCATCAGTGAGTCGTGGACTCGTCACACTGAAGCTTTCTTT. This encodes CAISESWTRHTEAFF.

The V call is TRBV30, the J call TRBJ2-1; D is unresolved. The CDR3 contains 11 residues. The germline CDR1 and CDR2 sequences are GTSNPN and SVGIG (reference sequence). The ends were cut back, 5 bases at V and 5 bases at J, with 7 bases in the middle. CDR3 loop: CAWSQNNEQFF. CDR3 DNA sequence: TGTGCCTGGTCCCAGAACAATGAGCAGTTCTTC.